These 5 T cell receptor beta chains originate from one sample sequenced in a study of cytomegalovirus exposure and HLA in healthy donors. It was with 60 Vbeta and 13 Jbeta primers that the PCR ran. TCRdb's copy holds only in-frame clones and misses some; the assay was immunoSEQ multiplex PCR. The data hold 100,000 to 150,000 clones, with roughly 75% observed a single time. Material: PBMCs. All receptors derive from a woman in her 50s in good health and CMV-seronegative.

This clone is a singleton in its sample. This CDR3 is also generated by other DNA sequences in the sample. The chain has TRBV11-2 and TRBJ2-1; the D gene is possibly TRBD2 (6 bases). Between the trimmed V and J ends, which lost 3 bases and 8 bases, there was a span of 14 bases. CDR1 and CDR2 from the germline V gene are SGHAT and FQNNGV. This CDR3 has 14 residues. The CDR3 is CASSFSRLEDEQFF. The CDR3 bases are TGTGCCAGCAGCTTTTCCCGACTAGAGGATGAGCAGTTCTTC.

The chain recombines TRBV29-1 with TRBJ2-7, with a possible D match to TRBD1 (5 bases). The CDR3 sequence is 12 residues long. Deletions cut 6 bases from V and 0 bases from J, with 9 bases between. CDR1 and CDR2 (germline): SQVTM, ANQGSEA. CDR3 protein: CSVLGASYEQYF. CDR3 bases: TGCAGCGTCCTAGGGGCCTCCTACGAGCAGTACTTC.

The chain has TRBV11-3 and TRBJ2-5, with a weak D call TRBD2 (5 bases). Germline-derived CDR1 and CDR2 are SGHNT and YENEEA. CDR3 length equals 15 residues. Trimming removed 5 bases from V and 3 bases from J, with 16 bases in between. The CDR3 region has the DNA TGTGCCAGCAGCGTAATGGGAGCCCCAGAAGAGACCCAGTACTTC. Its translation: CASSVMGAPEETQYF.

The chain uses TRBV7-2 and TRBJ2-5; maybe TRBD2 (6 bases). Trimming took 5 bases from V and 4 from J, leaving 11 bases between them. Germline CDR1 and CDR2: SGHTA and FQGNSA. The CDR3 runs to 13 residues. The CDR3 loop reads CASSGRSPETQYF. The CDR3 DNA reads TGTGCCAGCAGCGGGAGGTCCCCAGAGACCCAGTACTTC. The entire variable domain, with the rest obtained from reference TRBV7-2 and TRBJ2-5, is as follows: GAGVSQSPSNKVTEKGKDVELRCDPISGHTALYWYRQSLGQGLEFLIYFQGNSAPDKSGLPSDRFSAERTGGSVSTLTIQRTQQEDSAVYLCASSGRSPETQYFGPGTRLLVL.

The chain is built from TRBV18 and TRBJ1-1; D is unclear. V was pared by 6 bases and J by 1 base, with 9 bases between. Germline V gene lookup returns CDR1 KGHSH and CDR2 LQKENI. This CDR3 spans 13 amino acids. The CDR3 region is CASSTAPNTEAFF. CDR3 DNA: TGTGCCAGCTCCACAGCTCCGAACACTGAAGCTTTCTTT. Together with reference TRBV18 and TRBJ1-1, the CDR3 gives the full variable domain: NAGVMQNPRHLVRRRGQEARLRCSPMKGHSHVYWYRQLPEEGLKFMVYLQKENIIDESGMPKERFSAEFPKEGPSILRIQQVVRGDSAAYFCASSTAPNTEAFFGQGTRLTVV.